These 5 T cell receptor beta chains were all obtained from the same sample, sequenced in a study. Using its own MiXCR run on the RT-PCR reads, TCRdb lists one record per CDR3 protein. The table lists approximately 720,000 distinct CDR3 sequences, approximately 15% of them singletons, with around 3.3% in the top ten. Sequenced: memory CD4+ T cells from blood. The receptors were sampled from a female donor in good health, serving as a healthy control.

This clonotype was seen more than once but under ten times. V and J are TRBV20-1 and TRBJ1-5; D unresolved. The CDR3 covers 12 residues. Germline V CDR1 and CDR2: DFQATT, SNEGSKA (reference sequence). With 5 bases removed from V and 9 bases from J, the gap between germline ends came to 14 bases. CDR3 region: CSAPRTGGPQHF. Here the CDR3 DNA reads TGCAGTGCTCCAAGGACGGGTGGGCCCCAGCATTTT.

This clonotype was seen a handful of times. The chain is built from TRBV19 and TRBJ2-4; 7 bases line up with TRBD1. V dropped 5 bases and J dropped 0; count of bases not matched to a gene: 4. Germline V gives CDR1 LNHDA, CDR2 SQIVND (reference sequence). The CDR3 loop spans 15 amino acids. CDR3 nucleotide sequence: TGTGCCAGTAGTCCCGGGACAGCAGCCAAAAACATTCAGTACTTC. Translating gives CASSPGTAAKNIQYF.

The chain is built from TRBV6-6 and TRBJ1-1; 10 positions match TRBD1. J lost 4 bases, V lost 8 bases, and 4 bases had no gene match. CDR3 size: 13 residues. CDR1 is MNHNY, CDR2 SVGAGI, per germline (reference sequence). CDR3 nucleotides: TGTGCCAGCCCCCGGACAGGGGGCACTGAAGCTTTCTTT. Translated: CASPRTGGTEAFF.

This clonotype was counted a few times. The gene calls are TRBV27 and TRBJ2-3, with D possibly TRBD1 on 6 matching bases. CDR1 and CDR2 from the germline V gene are MNHEY and SMNVEV (reference sequence). This CDR3 is 14 amino acids long. V lost 5 bases to trimming and J lost 3 bases, with 12 bases between them. CDR3 DNA sequence: TGTGCCAGCAGTCTAGTGAGGGGGACAGATACGCAGTATTTT. It codes for CASSLVRGTDTQYF.

This clonotype was found a few times. This chain links TRBV29-1 with TRBJ2-7; D is uncertain. CDR3 size: 13 residues. Germline V gene lookup returns CDR1 SQVTM and CDR2 ANQGSEA. Trimming shortened V by 7 bases and J by 3 bases, and 16 bases separated the two germline ends. CDR3 loop: CSANTLPGYEQYF. CDR3 coding DNA: TGCAGCGCCAACACTCTCCCTGGCTACGAGCAGTACTTC.